A selection of T cell receptor beta chains follows, all from one sample in a study of blood T cell repertoires in COVID-19. TCRdb's table, derived via immunoSEQ multiplex PCR, lists solely in-frame clones and lacks some. This sample has about 93,000 clones, with roughly 90% found just once. The source material was peripheral blood. Receptors were obtained from a human donor with active COVID-19. The donor label of this sample is uncertain. Both conserved end residues are part of each CDR3. D genes are given only for firm matches. Where a row states a size, it is once, few, many or the class of an expanded clone; other rows omit it.

d_gene	v_gene	j_gene	abundance	CDR3nt	CDR3aa
TRBD1	TRBV2	TRBJ2-3	-	TGTGCCAGCAGGGTCGGGACAGGGCAAGATACGCAGTATTTT	CASRVGTGQDTQYF
-	TRBV4-3	TRBJ1-2	-	TGCGCCAGCAGCCAAGATTGGTCAGGGCATGGCTACACCTTC	CASSQDWSGHGYTF
TRBD2	TRBV5-6	TRBJ2-5	-	TGTGCCAGCAGCTCGCACTGGGTGGGGGGGAAAGAGACCCAGTACTTC	CASSSHWVGGKETQYF
-	TRBV7-9	TRBJ1-6	few	TGTGCCAGCAGCTTACCTGGAGCTAATTCACCCCTCCACTTT	CASSLPGANSPLHF
TRBD1	TRBV6-5	TRBJ2-1	-	TGTGCCAGCAGCCTAGACAGGGGCTATCGGTTCTTC	CASSLDRGYRFF
TRBD2	TRBV4-2	TRBJ2-1	-	TGTGCCAGCAGCCCCGGGACTAGCGGCTACAATGAGCAGTTCTTC	CASSPGTSGYNEQFF
TRBD1	TRBV25-1	TRBJ1-1	-	TGTGCCAGCTCAGGGGGCGTGGGAAACACTGAAGCTTTCTTT	CASSGGVGNTEAFF
TRBD1	TRBV29-1	TRBJ1-1	-	TGCAGCGTTGCTCGACAGGGTCGCGCTGAAGCTTTCTTT	CSVARQGRAEAFF
-	TRBV19	TRBJ2-4	-	TGTGCCAGTGGAGTCACAGGAGAAAACATTCAGTACTTC	CASGVTGENIQYF
-	TRBV3-1/TRBV3-2	TRBJ1-2	-	TGTGCCAGCAGCCAAGATTTTTTTAGGAGGGTACGTAGCAACTATGGCTACACCTTC	CASSQDFFRRVRSNYGYTF
-	TRBV21-1	TRBJ2-7	-	TGTGCCAGCCCTCTACAGGGGAAAAGGCCCTACGAGCAGTACTTC	CASPLQGKRPYEQYF
-	TRBV4-1	TRBJ2-7	-	TGCGCCAGCAGCCAAGATGCAGGGTACTCGGGTGTTAGCTCCTACGAGCAGTACTTC	CASSQDAGYSGVSSYEQYF
TRBD1	TRBV5-1	TRBJ2-2	-	TGCGCCAGCAGCGGGACGACAGGGGGCACCGGGGAGCTGTTTTTT	CASSGTTGGTGELFF
TRBD1	TRBV29-1	TRBJ1-4	-	TGCTTTAGGGGAGTTAAGAGGACAGGGGATGAAAAACTGTTTTTT	CFRGVKRTGDEKLFF
-	TRBV7-8	TRBJ2-7	-	TGTGCCAGCAGCTGGCCCTCAAGGAGTGCTTCATCCTACGAGCAGTACTTC	CASSWPSRSASSYEQYF
-	TRBV4-1	TRBJ1-1	-	TGCGCCAGCAGCCTGGAGGGAGGGCGGTCTGAAGCTTTCTTT	CASSLEGGRSEAFF
TRBD1	TRBV7-9	TRBJ1-4	-	TGTGCCAGCAGCCTAGGATGGGACAGACTTGCAACTAATGAAAAACTGTTTTTT	CASSLGWDRLATNEKLFF
-	TRBV21-1	TRBJ1-4	-	TGTGCCAGCAGCAAAGGGAGGAGTGGTGAAAAACTGTTTTTT	CASSKGRSGEKLFF
-	TRBV6-5	TRBJ2-2	-	TGTGCCAGCAGTTACCAAAAATCGACAGGACCCGGGGAGCTGTTTTTT	CASSYQKSTGPGELFF
-	TRBV6-1	TRBJ1-2	-	TGTGCCAGCAGTGAACAAGGGAGTTCCAACTATGGCTACACCTTC	CASSEQGSSNYGYTF
-	TRBV18	TRBJ2-7	-	TGTGCCAGCTCACTGGGACACCGAACCTCCTACGAGCAGTACTTC	CASSLGHRTSYEQYF
-	TRBV5-1	TRBJ2-5	-	TGCGCCAGCGGCGGGCAGGGGCAAGAGACCCAGTACTTC	CASGGQGQETQYF
-	TRBV4-1	TRBJ2-7	-	TGCGCCAGCAGCCAAGACCCCCTAGCCCTCTCGCAGATCCGCGAGCAGTACTTC	CASSQDPLALSQIREQYF
-	TRBV12-3/TRBV12-4	TRBJ2-7	-	TGTGCCAGCAGTTTGGCCTCCTACGAGCAGTACTTC	CASSLASYEQYF
-	TRBV4-3	TRBJ2-6	-	TGCGCCAGCAGCCAAGATCGGGGAACTGGGGCCAACGTCCTGACTTTC	CASSQDRGTGANVLTF
TRBD2	TRBV7-3	TRBJ2-5	-	TGTGCCAGCAGCTTCGTCGGGGGGCAAGAGACCCAGTACTTC	CASSFVGGQETQYF
TRBD1	TRBV6-6	TRBJ1-2	-	TGTGCCAGCAGTCGAGGGGGACAGGGGGGACACTATGGCTACACCTTC	CASSRGGQGGHYGYTF
-	TRBV27	TRBJ2-7	-	TGTGCCAGCTTACGACTTGGCTCCTACGAGCAGTACTTC	CASLRLGSYEQYF
TRBD1	TRBV4-3	TRBJ2-1	-	TGCGCCAGCAGCCAAACGACAGGGGGCAAGCAGTTCTTC	CASSQTTGGKQFF
-	TRBV6-5	TRBJ1-1	few	TGTGCCAGCAGTTACACCGGACGGGAAGAAGCTTTCTTT	CASSYTGREEAFF
-	TRBV6-5	TRBJ2-7	-	TGTGCCAGCAGCAAACCGGGACTTCTGACCTACGAGCAGTACTTC	CASSKPGLLTYEQYF
TRBD2	TRBV19	TRBJ2-3	-	TGTGCCAGTAGTATAGCGGGGGGGAACACAGATACGCAGTATTTT	CASSIAGGNTDTQYF
-	TRBV6-2/TRBV6-3	TRBJ2-1	-	TGTGCCAGCAGTTTTAGTCAGGGGTACAATGAGCAGTTCTTC	CASSFSQGYNEQFF
TRBD2	TRBV24-1	TRBJ2-1	-	TGTGCCACCGCGGGGGGGCCGGACAATGAGCAGTTCTTC	CATAGGPDNEQFF
TRBD1	TRBV4-3	TRBJ1-4	-	TGCGCCAGCAGCCAAGGTGACAGGGGGAGTGAAAAACTGTTTTTT	CASSQGDRGSEKLFF
TRBD2	TRBV7-9	TRBJ2-5	once	TGTGCCAGCAGCTCCGTTAGCGGGGAGACCCAGTACTTC	CASSSVSGETQYF
TRBD2	TRBV19	TRBJ2-7	-	TGTGCCAGTAGTACCCCCGGGGGGTACGAGCAGTACTTC	CASSTPGGYEQYF
TRBD2	TRBV6-6	TRBJ2-1	-	TGTGCCAGCAGTTACTCCGGGACTAGCTACAATGAGCAGTTCTTC	CASSYSGTSYNEQFF
TRBD1	TRBV5-6	TRBJ1-2	-	TGTGCCAGCAGCCCGGGACAGGGCCTCTATGGCTACACCTTC	CASSPGQGLYGYTF
TRBD1	TRBV6-1	TRBJ2-7	-	TGTGCCAGCAGTGAGCTCCTGACAGGGGTGTACGAGCAGTACTTC	CASSELLTGVYEQYF
-	TRBV7-2	TRBJ2-1	-	TGTGCCAGCAGCTTAAGGGACGGGAGTGAGCAGTTCTTC	CASSLRDGSEQFF
-	TRBV28	TRBJ1-1	-	TGTGCCAGCAGTTTAATTCGGGGGGGTCCGAACACTGAAGCTTTCTTT	CASSLIRGGPNTEAFF
-	TRBV5-6	TRBJ2-5	-	TGTGCCAGCAGCTTTGTAGGGGGTGGTCGAGAGACCCAGTACTTC	CASSFVGGGRETQYF
TRBD1	TRBV29-1	TRBJ1-2	-	TGCAGCGTTGTTGAGGGGGCGGGTGGCTACACCTTC	CSVVEGAGGYTF
-	TRBV19	TRBJ1-2	-	TGTGCCAGTTTCGGTTATGGCTACACCTTC	CASFGYGYTF
TRBD1	TRBV5-4	TRBJ2-3	once	TGTGCCAGCAGCTTGGTAGGGACAGGTCGAGATACGCAGTATTTT	CASSLVGTGRDTQYF
TRBD2	TRBV9	TRBJ2-1	once	TGTGCCAGCAGCGTAGATTTCGGGACTAGCGGGGGAAATGAGCAGTTCTTC	CASSVDFGTSGGNEQFF
-	TRBV4-1	TRBJ1-1	-	TGCGCCAGCAGCCAAGAAGCAGGGCTCCCACTGGTAATCAGGATGAACACTGAAGCTTTCTTT	CASSQEAGLPLVIRMNTEAFF
TRBD2	TRBV10-3	TRBJ2-5	-	TGTGCCATCAGTGGAGCGGGGGGGCACCAAGAGACCCAGTACTTC	CAISGAGGHQETQYF
TRBD1	TRBV19	TRBJ1-5	-	TGTGCCAGTAGCACCGACAGGGATCAGCCCCAGCATTTT	CASSTDRDQPQHF
-	TRBV10-1	TRBJ2-2	-	TGCGCCAGCAGTGAGTACACCCTGAACACCGGGGAGCTGTTTTTT	CASSEYTLNTGELFF
TRBD1	TRBV13	TRBJ2-2	once	TGTGCCAGCAGCTCCCGGGACAGGGGGCGGTTGGGGGAGCTGTTTTTT	CASSSRDRGRLGELFF